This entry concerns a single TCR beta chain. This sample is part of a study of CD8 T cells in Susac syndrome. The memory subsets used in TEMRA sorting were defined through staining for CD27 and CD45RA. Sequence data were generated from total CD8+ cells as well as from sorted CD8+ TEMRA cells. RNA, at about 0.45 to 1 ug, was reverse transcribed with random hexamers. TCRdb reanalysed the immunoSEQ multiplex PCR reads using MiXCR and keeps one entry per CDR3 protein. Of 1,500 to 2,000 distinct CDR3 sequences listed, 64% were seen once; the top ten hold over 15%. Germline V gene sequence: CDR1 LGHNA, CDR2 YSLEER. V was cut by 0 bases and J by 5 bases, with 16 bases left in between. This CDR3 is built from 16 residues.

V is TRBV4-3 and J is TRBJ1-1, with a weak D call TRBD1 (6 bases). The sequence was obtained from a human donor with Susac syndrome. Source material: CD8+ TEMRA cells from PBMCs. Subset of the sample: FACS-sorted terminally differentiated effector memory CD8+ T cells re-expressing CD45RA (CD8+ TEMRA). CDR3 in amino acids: CASSQDRSGGRTEAFF. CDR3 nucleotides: TGCGCCAGCAGCCAAGATCGGAGCGGGGGGCGAACTGAAGCTTTCTTT.